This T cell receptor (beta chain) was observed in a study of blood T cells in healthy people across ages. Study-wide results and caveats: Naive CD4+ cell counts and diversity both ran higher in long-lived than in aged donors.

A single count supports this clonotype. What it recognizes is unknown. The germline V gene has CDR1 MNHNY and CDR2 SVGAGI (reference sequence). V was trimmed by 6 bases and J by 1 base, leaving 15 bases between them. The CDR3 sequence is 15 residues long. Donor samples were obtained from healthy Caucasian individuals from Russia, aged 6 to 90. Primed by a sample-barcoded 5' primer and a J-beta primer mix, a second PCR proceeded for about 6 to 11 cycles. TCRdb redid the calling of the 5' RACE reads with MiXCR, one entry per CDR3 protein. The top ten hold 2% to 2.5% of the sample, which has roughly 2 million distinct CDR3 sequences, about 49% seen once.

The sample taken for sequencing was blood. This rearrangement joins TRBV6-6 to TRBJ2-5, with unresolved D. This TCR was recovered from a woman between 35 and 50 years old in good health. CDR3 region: CASRGVEGFQETQYF. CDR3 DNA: TGTGCCAGCAGGGGCGTGGAAGGGTTCCAAGAGACCCAGTACTTC.